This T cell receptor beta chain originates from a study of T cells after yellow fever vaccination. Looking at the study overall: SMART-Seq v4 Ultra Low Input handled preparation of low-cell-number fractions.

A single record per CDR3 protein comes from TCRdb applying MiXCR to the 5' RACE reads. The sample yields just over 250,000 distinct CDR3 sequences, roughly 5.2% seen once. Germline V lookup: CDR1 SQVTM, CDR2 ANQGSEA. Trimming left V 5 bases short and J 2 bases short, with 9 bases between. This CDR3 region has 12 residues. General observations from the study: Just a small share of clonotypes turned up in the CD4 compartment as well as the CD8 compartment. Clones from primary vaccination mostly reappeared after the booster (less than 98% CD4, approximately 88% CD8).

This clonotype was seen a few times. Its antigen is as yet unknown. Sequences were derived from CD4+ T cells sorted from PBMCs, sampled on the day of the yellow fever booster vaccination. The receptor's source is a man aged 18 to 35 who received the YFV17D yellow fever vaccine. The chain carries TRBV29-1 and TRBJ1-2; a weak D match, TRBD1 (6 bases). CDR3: CSVRRGNYGYTF. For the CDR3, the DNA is TGCAGCGTTAGGAGGGGGAACTATGGCTACACCTTC.